This T cell receptor beta chain emerged from a study of cytomegalovirus exposure and HLA in healthy donors (dated by TCRdb to the late 2010s). For context, the study as a whole: According to an earlier analysis of around 600 of the donors, 150 million to 200 million T cells yielded over 100 million unique TCR beta sequences and approximately 280 Gb of sequence data. Around 300 gigabases of sequencing data and tens of millions of unique TCR sequences were included in an early release covering under 650 HLA-typed donors. Of the roughly 400 genotyped donors, 80% to 90% were placed in the genetic ancestry cluster associated with self-reported Caucasian donors. The study was designed to test whether signatures of past pathogen exposure could be identified by cataloging public T cell receptors. The study used immunosequencing to profile the T cell repertoires of 666 subjects and linked those repertoires to cytomegalovirus serostatus. A separate validation cohort of roughly 120 different subjects was used in addition to the roughly 640-subject first cohort. The study combined high-throughput TCR immunosequencing, statistical association of individual TCRs with disease status, and machine learning to predict cytomegalovirus infection status. In a later analysis, previously published TCR beta repertoires from roughly 710 donors were re-analyzed and high-resolution HLA genotyping was added so that TCR occurrence patterns could be studied. Rather than drawing on any new phenotypic data, the later analysis identified candidate immune exposures from TCR beta sequences and the way those sequences occurred across donors. To decide whether each TCR beta V gene segment behaved as functional or pseudogenic, an earlier analysis of approximately 620 of the donors relied on high-throughput TCR beta sequencing. Donor age, sex, ethnicity and CMV serostatus were compiled together with the repertoire data. A later genetic analysis used genome-wide SNP genotypes for about 60% of the roughly 700 donors, treating that subset as a discovery cohort. Every discovery cohort repertoire had been produced on one sequencing platform. Both class I and class II loci were covered by HLA typing, at four-digit resolution. Typing coverage varied by locus: about 620-630 donors for A, B, C, DRB1 and DQB1; more than 500 for DQA1; 600 to 610 for DPA1; around 490 for DPB1. Several DR-DQ haplotypes were treated as single units for association and clustering because of strong linkage in the cohort. Across under 500 genotyped donors of the cohort, an average of approximately 240,000 unique TCR beta nucleotide sequences per donor were sequenced, and roughly 17% of those sequences were non-productive. Overall study outcomes, separate from this receptor: A later analysis found that most CMV-associated TCR beta chains appeared HLA-restricted, with HLA associations seemingly driven largely by CMV exposure. A later analysis found that TCR association rates varied across HLA loci, with DRB1 alleles showing the most associated TCRs and HLA-C alleles the fewest. An association between a missense DCLRE1C variant and V-gene and J-gene trimming of TCR beta chains was found in a later genetic analysis and replicated in an independent cohort. The classifier was reported to diagnose cytomegalovirus status with high specificity and sensitivity in both the original and validation cohorts. In a later analysis, 16,951 TCR beta sequences were associated with specific HLA alleles at a false discovery rate of 0.05. Immune exposure information for the cohort was limited to CMV serostatus. Most TCR sequences were seen in very few donors, while some public TCRs were found in many individuals. The study gave a list of under 200 TCR beta chains associated with cytomegalovirus. A later analysis reported that several top co-occurrence clusters appeared linked to parvovirus B19, influenza, CMV and Epstein-Barr virus. In a later analysis, HLA-associated TCR beta chains were found to be more clonally expanded and to have lower generation probabilities than equally common non-associated chains. In an earlier analysis of around 600 of the donors, most TCR beta V segments were observed in productive rearrangements about 87% or about 30% of the time, broadly matching IMGT annotations. The authors suggested that the approach could potentially be generalized to other disease states and immunological phenotypes. The cohort was sequenced for TCR beta chains only, and without alpha or paired-chain data the features that could be detected were limited. The 87-base-pair reads could not distinguish some IMGT-functional V segments, including TRBV6-2 and TRBV6-3, so those segments were excluded. A cluster of highly shared sequence variants was judged likely to represent a technical artifact of the sequencing pipeline. Roughly uniform sequencing depth across donors was assumed in presence/absence analyses, although this assumption may not hold. Because counts were too low, roughly 18 rarely observed V segments, including chromosome 9 orphons, were left out of the earlier analysis of about 500 of the donors. A later genetic analysis reported fewer N-insertions in productive TCRs among donors in an Asian-associated ancestry cluster than the roughly 670-donor mean. In vitro tests confirmed that a few of the cytomegalovirus-associated TCR beta chains recognize cytomegalovirus antigens. Correlated functional status among segregating V segments might be attributable to linkage disequilibrium, but an unknown experimental factor could not be ruled out. A further reported finding was that TCR beta sequences accurately predicted the HLA-A and HLA-B alleles for most subjects in the first cohort. When HLA alleles, especially DR and DQ, strongly co-occurred, attributing TCR associations to individual alleles was difficult. Because HLA typing was missing for some donors at each locus, association tests included only the typed subset.

Remarks on this clone: The specificity of this receptor is unknown. Qualities for individual bases were not recorded, and no much larger clone is one base off.

The cohort comprised 550 to 700 healthy bone marrow donors. All cohort members were sampled while nominally healthy, although unrecorded immune exposures were likely present. The donor was CMV seropositive and belonged to the group of 250 to 300 seropositive cohort members. Each donor provided a peripheral blood sample, and peripheral blood mononuclear cells were used for TCR beta sequencing. Genomic DNA extraction from the blood cell samples was performed with the Qiagen DNeasy Blood Extraction Kit. V gives up 0 bases and J gives up 2 bases, and the segment between their germline ends measures 9 bases. From cysteine to phenylalanine, the CDR3 is 15 amino acids long. The retained sequence is limited to the CDR3, 45 bases, with the frame set at the first base. CDR1 and CDR2 were assigned from the germline V gene (reference sequence) as SGHNT and YYREEE. The method was the immunoSEQ multiplex PCR assay. The multiplex PCR relied on a mix of 60 forward primers for TCR Vbeta segments and 13 reverse primers for TCR Jbeta segments. The CDR3 region of rearranged TCR beta genes was amplified from genomic DNA by a multiplex PCR assay. Amplified TCR beta libraries were sequenced as 87-base-pair reads on the Illumina HiSeq System. Per the original workflow: A later analysis tallied about 77 million unique TCR beta chains across the 640 or so repertoires, and approximately 9.9 million of those chains were shared by two or more donors. Raw reads were error-corrected and collapsed into unique sequences by a nearest-neighbor algorithm in which closely related sequences were merged to remove PCR and sequencing errors. CDR3 sequences were aligned to IMGT reference sequences to assign V, D and J gene segments. For a sequence to be retained, at least a six-nucleotide match to both a V gene segment and a J gene segment was required. A rearrangement counted as productive if the CDR3 had no stop codons and remained in frame with V and J, and every other rearrangement counted as non-productive. CDR3 was defined by IMGT convention, running from the second conserved V-encoded cysteine to the conserved J-encoded phenylalanine. Sequences without an unambiguous match to a single V gene segment were excluded from the earlier analysis of about 600 of the donors. In an earlier analysis of roughly 600 of the donors, a V segment was called functional when productive rearrangements were above 56.7%, and segregating when the standard deviation between donors exceeded 5%. To diagnose cytomegalovirus status from the catalog of TCR beta chain sequences, a statistical classification framework was built. A later analysis assigned V and J genes by comparing TCR nucleotide sequences with IMGT/GENE-DB human TR gene sequences. Using the TCRdist pipeline, a later analysis assigned CDR3 sequences along with most-parsimonious VDJ recombination scenarios. A later analysis defined each TCR beta chain by its CDR3 amino acid sequence plus V-gene family, and excluded reads lacking a unique V-gene family. As a way to deal with suspected cross-contamination and a sequencing artifact, a later analysis dropped 500 to 700 nucleotide sequences that were highly shared and had low generation probability. A later analysis calculated a clonal expansion index for each public chain from normalized within-repertoire ranks of inferred template counts. A later analysis computed generation probabilities with a VDJ recombination model fitted to out-of-frame rearrangements, and checked the results against IGoR. In a later analysis, hypergeometric tests were used to score TCR-TCR, TCR-HLA and TCR-CMV co-occurrence, with a repertoire-size bias correction applied to TCR pairs. False discovery rates were estimated in a later analysis by permuting HLA or CMV assignments 20 times. In a later analysis, co-occurring TCRs were grouped using DBSCAN, and TCRdist sequence similarity was added for clustering within HLA-allele-positive subsets. For co-occurrence clustering, repertoires with fewer than 30,000 or more than 120,000 public chains were excluded, along with roughly five repertoires with anomalous nucleotide sharing. Here the immuneACCESS table is served through TCRdb, limited to in-frame sequences with V and J called. Missing clones are a known gap in these copies; in checked studies unresolved V genes cover under half, and the rest lacks a known reason. V and J calls and clone size are copied from that table; D and trimming were computed from the DNA. The table for this sample lists about 170,000 clones; nearly 80% of them were counted only once. Jointly, the top ten make up more than 0.75% of the sample.

This sequence uses TRBV5-4 and TRBJ1-5, with TRBD1 tentatively as D gene (5 bases match). The TCR comes from a woman aged 45-59 years in good health and CMV-seropositive. The specimen sequenced was PBMCs. The sequenced DNA: TGTGCCAGCAGCTTGGGGGGGGAGGGCAATCAGCCCCAGCATTTT. It translates as CASSLGGEGNQPQHF.